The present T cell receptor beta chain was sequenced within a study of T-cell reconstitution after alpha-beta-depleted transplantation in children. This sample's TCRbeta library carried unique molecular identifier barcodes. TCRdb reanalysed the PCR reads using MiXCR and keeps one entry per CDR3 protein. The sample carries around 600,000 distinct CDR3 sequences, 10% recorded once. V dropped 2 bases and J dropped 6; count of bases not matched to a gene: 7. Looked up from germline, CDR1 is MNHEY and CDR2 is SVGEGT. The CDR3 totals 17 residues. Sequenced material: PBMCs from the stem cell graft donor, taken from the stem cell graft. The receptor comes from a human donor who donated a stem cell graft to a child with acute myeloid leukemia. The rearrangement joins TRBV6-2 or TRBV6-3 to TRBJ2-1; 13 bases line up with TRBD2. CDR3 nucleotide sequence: TGTGCCAGCAGTTACCCGAGCGGACTAGCGGGAGCCAATGAGCAGTTCTTC. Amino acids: CASSYPSGLAGANEQFF.